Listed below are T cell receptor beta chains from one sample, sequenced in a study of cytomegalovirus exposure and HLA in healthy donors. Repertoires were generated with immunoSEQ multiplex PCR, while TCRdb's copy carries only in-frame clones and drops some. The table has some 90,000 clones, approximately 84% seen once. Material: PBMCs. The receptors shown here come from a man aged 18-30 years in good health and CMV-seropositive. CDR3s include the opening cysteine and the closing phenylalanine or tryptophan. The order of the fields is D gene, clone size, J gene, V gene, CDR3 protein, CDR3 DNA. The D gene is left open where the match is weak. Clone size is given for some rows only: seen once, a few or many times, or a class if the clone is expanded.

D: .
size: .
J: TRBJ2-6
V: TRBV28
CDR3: CASSSQGSGANVLTF
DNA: TGTGCCAGCAGCTCACAGGGATCTGGGGCCAACGTCCTGACTTTC

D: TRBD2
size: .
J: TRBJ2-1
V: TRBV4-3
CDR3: CASSPTTSGRAWEQFF
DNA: TGCGCCAGCAGCCCAACGACTAGCGGGAGGGCCTGGGAGCAGTTCTTC

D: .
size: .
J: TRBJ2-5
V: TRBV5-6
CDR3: CASSLPQGRRETQYF
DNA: TGTGCCAGCAGCTTGCCCCAGGGTAGGCGAGAGACCCAGTACTTC

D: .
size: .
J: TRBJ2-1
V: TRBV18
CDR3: CASSPLDSQNEQFF
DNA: TGTGCCAGCTCACCGTTGGACAGCCAAAATGAGCAGTTCTTC

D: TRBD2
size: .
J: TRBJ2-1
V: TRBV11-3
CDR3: CASSPASGKRSNEQFF
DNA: TGTGCCAGCAGCCCAGCTAGCGGAAAGAGGAGCAATGAGCAGTTCTTC

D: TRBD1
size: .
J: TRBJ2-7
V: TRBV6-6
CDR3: CASSGTGNAYEQYF
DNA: TGTGCCAGCAGTGGGACAGGGAACGCCTACGAGCAGTACTTC

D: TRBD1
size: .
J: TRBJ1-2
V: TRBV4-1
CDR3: CASSPGTGDNYGYTF
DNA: TGCGCCAGCAGCCCAGGGACAGGGGACAACTATGGCTACACCTTC

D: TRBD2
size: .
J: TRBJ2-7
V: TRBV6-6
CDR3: CATSAGGAYEQYF
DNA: TGTGCCACATCAGCGGGGGGGGCCTACGAGCAGTACTTC

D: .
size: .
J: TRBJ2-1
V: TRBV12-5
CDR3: CASGLDRNNEQFF
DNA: TGTGCTAGTGGACTCGACAGGAACAATGAGCAGTTCTTC

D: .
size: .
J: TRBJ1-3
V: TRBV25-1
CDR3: CASSDSGTRTGNTIYF
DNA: TGTGCCAGCAGTGACTCCGGGACAAGAACTGGAAACACCATATATTTT

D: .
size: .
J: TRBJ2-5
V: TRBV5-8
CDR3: CASSLDRRQETQYF
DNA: TGTGCCAGCAGCTTGGACAGGAGACAAGAGACCCAGTACTTC

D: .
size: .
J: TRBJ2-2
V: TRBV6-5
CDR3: CASRRPGDNTGELFF
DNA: TGTGCCAGCCGCCGGCCAGGGGACAACACCGGGGAGCTGTTTTTT

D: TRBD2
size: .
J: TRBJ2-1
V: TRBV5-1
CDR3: CASSFFPSGNNEQFF
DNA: TGCGCCAGCAGCTTTTTCCCTAGCGGTAACAATGAGCAGTTCTTC

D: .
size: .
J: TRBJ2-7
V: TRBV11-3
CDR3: CASSSGQTSSYEQYF
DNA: TGTGCCAGCAGCTCCGGACAGACCAGCTCCTACGAGCAGTACTTC

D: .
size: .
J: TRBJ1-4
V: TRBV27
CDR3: CATSRSLLNEKLFF
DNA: TGTGCCACCTCGCGGTCACTACTAAATGAAAAACTGTTTTTT

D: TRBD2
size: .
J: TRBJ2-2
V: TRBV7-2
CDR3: CASSFGGGFGGGELFF
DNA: TGTGCCAGCAGCTTTGGGGGGGGATTTGGTGGCGGGGAGCTGTTTTTT

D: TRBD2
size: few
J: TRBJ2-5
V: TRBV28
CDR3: CASGGGGETQYF
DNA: TGTGCCAGCGGGGGGGGAGGGGAGACCCAGTACTTC

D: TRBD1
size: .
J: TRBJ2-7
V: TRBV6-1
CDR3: CASSIDRVFYEQYF
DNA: TGTGCCAGCAGTATAGACAGGGTATTCTACGAGCAGTACTTC

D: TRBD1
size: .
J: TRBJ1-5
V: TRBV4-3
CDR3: CASSQDLLAGGQPQHF
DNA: TGCGCCAGCAGCCAAGATCTTCTGGCAGGGGGACAGCCCCAGCATTTT

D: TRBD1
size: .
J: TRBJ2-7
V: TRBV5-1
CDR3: CASSLTTGTGIYEQYF
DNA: TGCGCCAGCAGCTTGACAACCGGGACAGGGATCTACGAGCAGTACTTC

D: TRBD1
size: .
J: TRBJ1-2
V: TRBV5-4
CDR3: CASRTGTGRVGYTF
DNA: TGTGCCAGCAGAACCGGGACAGGGCGAGTCGGCTACACCTTC

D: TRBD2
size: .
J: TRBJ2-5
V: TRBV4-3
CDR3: CASSQEEFGGGAQETQYF
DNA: TGCGCCAGCAGCCAGGAAGAGTTTGGCGGGGGGGCCCAAGAGACCCAGTACTTC

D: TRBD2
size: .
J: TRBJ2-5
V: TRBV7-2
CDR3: CASSLRGLAGETQYF
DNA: TGTGCCAGCAGCTTAAGGGGACTAGCGGGGGAGACCCAGTACTTC

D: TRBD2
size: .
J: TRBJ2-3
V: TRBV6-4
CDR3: CASSDGLAGARDTQYF
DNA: TGTGCCAGCAGTGACGGACTAGCGGGAGCACGGGATACGCAGTATTTT

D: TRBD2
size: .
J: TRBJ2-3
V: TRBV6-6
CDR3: CASSPRTSGGLDTQYF
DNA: TGTGCCAGCAGTCCTCGGACTAGCGGGGGATTGGATACGCAGTATTTT